The rows below give T cell receptor beta chains drawn from one sample of a study of shared clonotypes between healthy human individuals. Sequenced by immunoSEQ multiplex PCR; TCRdb stores in-frame clones only, minus some. The sample carries about 2,500,000 clones, 90% to 95% recorded once. Sequencing used naive CD4+ T cells sorted from blood. The source is a man between 18 and 29 years old in good health. Each CDR3 is given with its conserved first and last residue. The order of the fields is J gene, D gene, clone size, V gene, CDR3 protein, CDR3 DNA. A D gene is named only where the DNA matches it firmly. Clone size is stated in some rows and not others, as once, few, many or a class when expanded.

TRBJ2-7	.	.	TRBV7-2	CASSLALEQYF	TGTGCCAGCAGCTTAGCGCTCGAGCAGTACTTC
TRBJ1-1	.	.	TRBV2	CASRQESLNTEAFF	TGTGCCAGCAGGCAAGAGAGTTTGAACACTGAAGCTTTCTTT
TRBJ1-1	TRBD1	.	TRBV19	CASSSTGVNTEAFF	TGTGCCAGTAGTTCCACAGGGGTGAACACTGAAGCTTTCTTT
TRBJ2-3	.	.	TRBV7-2	CASSFSVSPDTQYF	TGTGCCAGCAGCTTTTCGGTTTCTCCAGATACGCAGTATTTT
TRBJ1-2	.	.	TRBV29-1	CSVEETGLGGYTF	TGCAGCGTTGAAGAAACAGGGTTAGGAGGCTACACCTTC
TRBJ1-4	.	.	TRBV27	CASSLRAQGSEKLFF	TGTGCCAGCAGTTTACGGGCCCAGGGGAGTGAAAAACTGTTTTTT
TRBJ2-3	TRBD2	.	TRBV7-2	CASSLAAGVDTQYF	TGTGCCAGCAGCTTAGCAGCGGGAGTGGATACGCAGTATTTT
TRBJ2-1	.	.	TRBV5-1	CASSWYSGYSYNEQFF	TGCGCCAGCAGCTGGTACTCGGGCTACTCCTACAATGAGCAGTTCTTC
TRBJ2-1	TRBD2	.	TRBV6-6	CASTNGGRGEQFF	TGTGCCAGCACTAACGGGGGGAGAGGTGAGCAGTTCTTC
TRBJ1-5	TRBD1	few	TRBV6-4	CASRGQGARSNQPQHF	TGTGCCAGCAGGGGACAGGGGGCGCGTAGCAATCAGCCCCAGCATTTT
TRBJ1-2	TRBD1	.	TRBV27	CASSLAQGGWYGYTF	TGTGCCAGCAGTTTGGCGCAGGGGGGATGGTATGGCTACACCTTC
TRBJ2-7	.	.	TRBV30	CAWSYDSYEQYF	TGTGCCTGGAGCTACGACTCCTACGAGCAGTACTTC
TRBJ2-5	.	.	TRBV2	CASRAFEETQYF	TGTGCCAGCAGGGCTTTCGAAGAGACCCAGTACTTC
TRBJ1-6	.	.	TRBV7-9	CASSLEGFLSPLHF	TGTGCCAGCAGCTTAGAGGGGTTCCTTTCACCCCTCCACTTT
TRBJ2-3	.	.	TRBV11-3	CASSPGGFTQYF	TGTGCCAGCAGCCCGGGCGGGTTTACGCAGTATTTT
TRBJ2-7	TRBD1	once	TRBV5-1	CASSLGGQAASEQYF	TGCGCCAGCAGCTTGGGAGGACAGGCGGCCTCCGAGCAGTACTTC
TRBJ1-6	.	.	TRBV5-1	CASSSGGEGSPLHF	TGCGCCAGCAGCTCGGGCGGCGAGGGTTCACCCCTCCACTTT
TRBJ1-1	.	.	TRBV19	CASSIEGVRTEAFF	TGTGCCAGTAGTATCGAGGGGGTTAGGACTGAAGCTTTCTTT
TRBJ2-5	.	.	TRBV2	CASSERGGALTQYF	TGTGCCAGCAGTGAAAGGGGGGGGGCCCTGACCCAGTACTTC
TRBJ2-1	TRBD2	.	TRBV18	CASSRDSGGAYNEQFF	TGTGCCAGCTCAAGAGATAGCGGGGGGGCCTACAATGAGCAGTTCTTC
TRBJ2-5	.	once	TRBV7-3	CASSSRVQETQYF	TGTGCCAGCAGCTCCAGGGTCCAAGAGACCCAGTACTTC
TRBJ2-1	.	.	TRBV25-1	CASREVSGHPYNEQFF	TGTGCCAGCAGGGAGGTATCAGGACACCCCTACAATGAGCAGTTCTTC
TRBJ2-7	.	once	TRBV18	CASSPPAGGVYEQYF	TGTGCCAGCTCACCACCAGCCGGGGGAGTCTACGAGCAGTACTTC
TRBJ2-1	.	.	TRBV18	CASSPTLVEQFF	TGTGCCAGCTCACCAACTTTGGTTGAGCAGTTCTTC
TRBJ2-6	.	.	TRBV2	CASSYAGRKDVLTF	TGTGCCAGCTCCTACGCCGGACGTAAGGACGTCCTGACTTTC
TRBJ1-5	.	.	TRBV5-1	CASSLEGGRNQPQHF	TGCGCCAGCAGCTTGGAAGGCGGTCGCAATCAGCCCCAGCATTTT
TRBJ2-5	TRBD2	.	TRBV11-2	CASSLVTSGSETQYF	TGTGCCAGCAGCTTAGTGACTAGCGGGAGCGAGACCCAGTACTTC
TRBJ1-1	.	.	TRBV7-7	CASSSRDTYSNTEAFF	TGTGCTAGCAGCTCCCGGGACACCTATAGCAACACTGAAGCTTTCTTT
TRBJ1-5	.	.	TRBV6-1	CASSIQDLSNQPQHF	TGTGCCAGCAGTATACAGGATCTTAGCAATCAGCCCCAGCATTTT
TRBJ1-2	.	.	TRBV6-1	CASSELQVYGYTF	TGTGCCAGCAGTGAATTACAGGTCTATGGCTACACCTTC
TRBJ2-7	TRBD1	.	TRBV7-9	CASSLRTGGYEQYF	TGTGCCAGCAGCTTAAGGACAGGGGGCTACGAGCAGTACTTC
TRBJ2-2	.	.	TRBV5-1	CASSLFVGNTGELFF	TGCGCCAGCAGCTTGTTTGTCGGGAACACCGGGGAGCTGTTTTTT
TRBJ1-3	.	.	TRBV6-5	CASSTSGNTIYF	TGTGCCAGCAGTACCTCTGGAAACACCATATATTTT
TRBJ2-7	TRBD1	.	TRBV7-9	CASSSYRDRTDEQYF	TGTGCCAGCAGCTCCTACCGGGACAGGACCGACGAGCAGTACTTC
TRBJ1-3	.	.	TRBV30	CAWSVGVSGNTIYF	TGTGCCTGGAGTGTGGGGGTCTCTGGAAACACCATATATTTT
TRBJ1-1	TRBD1	.	TRBV2	CASSRTGVYTEAFF	TGTGCCAGCAGTCGAACAGGGGTTTACACTGAAGCTTTCTTT
TRBJ2-5	TRBD2	.	TRBV9	CASSIGLAGETQYF	TGTGCCAGCAGCATCGGACTAGCGGGTGAGACCCAGTACTTC
TRBJ2-7	TRBD2	.	TRBV6-5	CASSYSDGGFYEQYF	TGTGCCAGCAGTTACTCTGACGGGGGGTTCTACGAGCAGTACTTC
TRBJ1-2	.	.	TRBV5-4	CASSLEPARGGYTF	TGTGCCAGCAGCTTGGAACCAGCGAGAGGTGGCTACACCTTC
TRBJ2-3	TRBD2	.	TRBV5-6	CASSSVTSGKTDTQYF	TGTGCCAGCAGTTCCGTGACTAGCGGGAAGACAGATACGCAGTATTTT
TRBJ2-7	.	.	TRBV11-3	CASSHGPKGPYEQYF	TGTGCCAGCAGCCACGGACCCAAGGGGCCCTACGAGCAGTACTTC
TRBJ1-4	.	once	TRBV2	CASKRGTGEKLFF	TGTGCCAGCAAACGGGGGACTGGTGAAAAACTGTTTTTT
TRBJ2-5	TRBD1	once	TRBV5-4	CASSRGQEETQYF	TGTGCCAGCAGCAGAGGACAGGAAGAGACCCAGTACTTC
TRBJ2-7	TRBD2	.	TRBV18	CASSPGLAGVHEQYF	TGTGCCAGCTCACCCGGACTAGCGGGAGTCCACGAGCAGTACTTC
TRBJ2-2	TRBD1	.	TRBV6-1	CASSETDRGHWGELFF	TGTGCCAGCAGTGAAACCGACAGGGGGCATTGGGGGGAGCTGTTTTTT
TRBJ1-2	.	.	TRBV6-5	CASSYIGGSDGYTF	TGTGCCAGCAGTTACATCGGGGGTTCCGATGGCTACACCTTC
TRBJ1-1	.	.	TRBV6-1	CASRGQMNTEAFF	TGTGCCAGCAGGGGCCAGATGAACACTGAAGCTTTCTTT
TRBJ2-7	.	.	TRBV21-1	CASSNDGGGSISYEQYF	TGTGCCAGCAGCAATGACGGGGGAGGATCTATTTCCTACGAGCAGTACTTC
TRBJ2-7	.	once	TRBV6-1	CASTWDSSSSYEQYF	TGTGCCAGCACTTGGGACTCGTCGAGCTCCTACGAGCAGTACTTC
TRBJ2-5	TRBD2	.	TRBV7-2	CASSAARLAGVRETQYF	TGTGCCAGCAGCGCAGCCCGTCTAGCGGGAGTTAGAGAGACCCAGTACTTC
TRBJ2-3	TRBD2	.	TRBV5-1	CASSRRGDLTDTQYF	TGCGCCAGCAGTAGGCGGGGGGACCTCACAGATACGCAGTATTTT
TRBJ1-2	.	.	TRBV10-3	CAISDSAVTNYGYTF	TGTGCCATCAGTGATTCTGCGGTAACGAACTATGGCTACACCTTC
TRBJ1-3	.	.	TRBV19	CASREDSYSGNTIYF	TGTGCCAGTAGAGAGGACAGCTACTCTGGAAACACCATATATTTT
TRBJ2-1	.	.	TRBV25-1	CASSGPGTPMNNEQFF	TGTGCCAGCAGTGGACCCGGGACTCCAATGAACAATGAGCAGTTCTTC
TRBJ1-6	.	.	TRBV11-2	CASSPPRSPLHF	TGTGCCAGCAGCCCCCCGCGATCACCCCTCCACTTT
TRBJ2-7	.	.	TRBV27	CASKISLWGGEQYF	TGTGCCAGCAAGATCTCTTTATGGGGTGGCGAGCAGTACTTC
TRBJ1-5	TRBD1	.	TRBV5-1	CASSLGDSLGNQPQHF	TGCGCCAGCAGCTTGGGGGACAGTTTAGGCAATCAGCCCCAGCATTTT
TRBJ2-2	.	.	TRBV2	CASSSYSGLNTGELFF	TGTGCCAGCAGCTCCTACTCGGGGTTGAACACCGGGGAGCTGTTTTTT
TRBJ1-6	.	.	TRBV5-4	CASSLDGDYNSPLHF	TGTGCCAGCAGCTTGGATGGAGACTATAATTCACCCCTCCACTTT
TRBJ1-2	.	.	TRBV7-9	CASSLGFGNYGYTF	TGTGCCAGCAGCTTAGGGTTTGGGAACTATGGCTACACCTTC